The 30 T cell receptor beta chains reported below all come from one sample, sequenced in a study of T cells in Graves' hyperthyroidism and ophthalmopathy. There were TCR beta CDR3 regions amplified from RNA transcripts. A set of HTBI primers served as the primers for a first-round RT-PCR of the TCR CDR3. TCRdb recomputed calls from the multiplex PCR reads with MiXCR, one row per CDR3 protein. The sample consists of 700,000 to 950,000 distinct CDR3 sequences, approximately 36% of them appearing once. The material sequenced was blood. All receptors come from a woman in her 40s with Graves' hyperthyroidism.

The rearrangement links TRBV7-9 to TRBJ1-1; a weak D match, TRBD1 (5 bases). V lost 6 bases, J lost 7 bases, and 27 bases lay in between. The germline V gene encodes CDR1 SEHNR and CDR2 FQNEAQ (reference sequence). CDR3 length: 17 residues. This chain's CDR3 is CASSYSGGGIGAYEAFF. CDR3 in DNA: TGTGCCAGCAGTTACTCGGGGGGGGGGATTGGTGCTTATGAAGCTTTCTTT.

This clonotype was found once. A much larger clone lies a single base off, so this may be a read error. V usage is TRBV12-3 or TRBV12-4 and J usage is TRBJ1-4; D gene uncertain. Deletions cut 8 bases from V and 8 bases from J, with 12 bases between. This CDR3 is 12 amino acids long. For the CDR3, the DNA is TGTGCCAGCCGTTCCGCCTGGGAAAAACTGTTTTTT. Its protein product is CASRSAWEKLFF.

In this sample, this clonotype turned up a few times. The rearrangement links TRBV20-1 to TRBJ2-5, with 9 nucleotides matching TRBD2. Trimming at V came to 4 bases and at J to 5 bases, leaving 8 bases not matched to a gene. Germline-derived CDR1 and CDR2 are DFQATT and SNEGSKA (reference sequence). The CDR3 contains 14 residues. CDR3 nucleotide sequence: TGCAGTGCTATGGGGCTAGCGGGATGGGAGACCCAGTACTTC. It is translated as CSAMGLAGWETQYF.

This clonotype was counted between two and nine times. V is TRBV6-2 or TRBV6-3 and J is TRBJ2-7; TRBD1 is a possible D gene (8 bases). Trimming removed 6 bases from V and 6 bases from J, with 18 bases in between. The CDR3 extends over 14 amino acids. Germline V gene data show CDR1 as MNHEY and CDR2 as SVGEGT. The CDR3 here is CASSGTGGGSEQYF. The CDR3 nucleotides are TGTGCCAGCAGCGGGACAGGTGGCGGGAGCGAGCAGTACTTC.

This clonotype was seen a single time. This may come from a read error, since a much larger clone is one base off. The rearrangement links TRBV10-3 to TRBJ2-7; 8 nucleotides agree with TRBD1. CDR1 and CDR2 from the germline V gene are ENHRY and SYGVKD. The CDR3 contains 15 residues. The CDR3 is CAISESRQGSDERYF. CDR3 in DNA: TGTGCCATCAGTGAGTCCAGACAGGGGAGCGACGAGCGGTACTTC.

There are many counts of this clonotype. This chain joins TRBV10-3 and TRBJ1-1, with D possibly being TRBD1 (6 bases). Trimming left V 5 bases short and J 4 bases short, with 14 bases between. The germline V gene has CDR1 ENHRY and CDR2 SYGVKD. This CDR3 spans 14 amino acids. CDR3 in DNA: TGTGCCATCAGTAAACAGGGTGGGGGCACTGAAGCTTTCTTT. Protein product: CAISKQGGGTEAFF.

Note on this clonotype: A much larger clone is a single base away; this may be a read error. The chain employs TRBV12-3 or TRBV12-4 and TRBJ1-1; D is uncertain. The CDR3 has 10 residues. This chain's CDR3 is CASSFLEASF. DNA for the CDR3: TGTGCCAGCAGTTTCCTTGAAGCTTCCTTT.

This clonotype was detected only a few times. The gene calls are TRBV7-9 and TRBJ2-6; D might be TRBD1 (5 bases). V was trimmed by 5 bases and J by 2 bases, leaving 13 bases between them. Germline V gives CDR1 SEHNR, CDR2 FQNEAQ (reference sequence). The CDR3 contains 16 residues. This chain's CDR3 is CASSHTGLPGANVLTF. CDR3 nucleotide sequence: TGTGCCAGCAGCCATACAGGTCTCCCTGGGGCCAACGTCCTGACTTTC.

The chain uses TRBV25-1 and TRBJ1-4; 10 nucleotides line up with TRBD1. CDR1 MGHDK and CDR2 SYGVNS come from the germline V gene. This CDR3 comprises 15 residues. Trimming removed 5 bases from V and 8 bases from J; junction bases left unmatched: 8. The CDR3 loop is CASSNRDRGDEKLFF. The CDR3 DNA follows: TGTGCCAGCAGTAACCGGGACAGGGGAGACGAAAAACTGTTTTTT. Complete variable domain (other parts from reference TRBV25-1 and TRBJ1-4): EADIYQTPRYLVIGTGKKITLECSQTMGHDKMYWYQQDPGMELHLIHYSYGVNSTEKGDLSSESTVSRIRTEHFPLTLESARPSHTSQYLCASSNRDRGDEKLFFGSGTQLSVL.

On this clonotype: One junction end disagrees with the germline gene, perhaps due to a read error. V and J are TRBV6-6 and TRBJ2-7, with 9 bases lining up with TRBD1. This CDR3 is built from 10 residues. Germline V gene data show CDR1 as MNHNY and CDR2 as SVGAGI (reference sequence). CDR3 loop: CASSPRTGAF. The CDR3, as DNA: TGTGCCAGCAGTCCCAGGACAGGGGCCTTC.

The rearrangement uses TRBV7-2 and TRBJ2-6; no firm D call. CDR1 and CDR2 (germline): SGHTA, FQGNSA. V was trimmed by 4 bases and J by 2 bases, leaving 9 bases between them. This CDR3 contains 15 residues. CDR3 sequence: CASSSSSTGANVLTF. The CDR3 DNA is TGTGCCAGCAGCTCCTCCAGCACTGGGGCCAACGTCCTGACTTTC.

This clonotype was observed many times. The V and J genes are TRBV9 and TRBJ1-1, with D unclear. Per the germline V gene, CDR1 is SGDLS and CDR2 is YYNGEE. V lost 0 bases and J lost 0, with 12 bases in between. The CDR3 extends over 16 amino acids. The CDR3 region is CASSVAVGNLNTEAFF. The CDR3 DNA reads as TGTGCCAGCAGCGTAGCGGTGGGGAACTTGAACACTGAAGCTTTCTTT.

J is TRBJ2-3 and V is TRBV29-1; D is possibly TRBD2 (5 bases). The CDR3 totals 12 residues. Germline V lookup: CDR1 SQVTM, CDR2 ANQGSEA. V dropped 6 bases and J dropped 6 bases, with 13 bases sitting between them. The CDR3 spells CSVARTGDTQYF. CDR3 in DNA: TGCAGCGTCGCTCGGACGGGGGATACGCAGTATTTT.

The chain combines TRBV25-1 with TRBJ2-2; 8 bases map to TRBD1. This CDR3 is 18 amino acids long. Germline trimming cut 4 bases from V and 3 bases from J; bases unmatched to any gene: 13. Germline CDR1 and CDR2: MGHDK and SYGVNS. CDR3 sequence: CASSARRQLQGDTGELFF. The DNA of the CDR3 is TGTGCCAGCAGTGCCCGCCGACAGTTACAGGGGGACACCGGGGAGCTGTTTTTT.

In regard to this clonotype: Given a much more abundant clone one base away, this may be a read error. This chain uses TRBV7-2 with TRBJ1-6; no reliable D call. Germline V gene data show CDR1 as SGHTA and CDR2 as FQGNSA. CDR3 length equals 13 residues. V shed 1 base and J shed 9 bases, with 7 bases lying between them. The CDR3, as DNA: TGTGCCAGCAGCTTAGGTTATGCTTCACCCCTCCACTTT. Translating it yields CASSLGYASPLHF. The full variable domain, rest sourced from reference TRBV7-2 and TRBJ1-6, is GAGVSQSPSNKVTEKGKDVELRCDPISGHTALYWYRQSLGQGLEFLIYFQGNSAPDKSGLPSDRFSAERTGGSVSTLTIQRTQQEDSAVYLCASSLGYASPLHFGNGTRLTVT.

This clonotype was observed a few times. The chain couples TRBV6-5 to TRBJ1-2; 8 bases are shared with TRBD1. Germline CDR1 and CDR2: MNHEY and SVGAGI. V lost 7 bases and J lost 4; bases outside the gene matches: 14. The CDR3 length is 16 residues. CDR3 sequence reads: CASTSTEDRAFYGYTF. CDR3 in DNA: TGTGCCAGCACCTCTACCGAGGACAGGGCGTTCTATGGCTACACCTTC.

This clonotype was recorded a few times. The chain couples TRBV14 to TRBJ1-2; TRBD1 matches 9 bases. CDR1 and CDR2 (germline): SGHDN, FVKESK. The CDR3 length is 16 residues. V trimming: 2 bases; J trimming: 2 bases; junction bases outside the gene matches: 6. The DNA of the CDR3 is TGTGCCAGCAGCCAATTCACCGGGACAGGGAACTATGGCTACACCTTC. It codes for CASSQFTGTGNYGYTF.

This clonotype appeared a few times. CDR3 DNA sequence: TGTGCCAGCAGACACAGCGGGGGGGAGACCCAGTACTTC. Translated: CASRHSGGETQYF. The chain is built from TRBV6-5 and TRBJ2-5, with TRBD2 matching 9 bases. Germline V CDR1 and CDR2: MNHEY, SVGAGI. Germline trimming cut 6 bases from V and 5 bases from J; bases unmatched to any gene: 4. The CDR3 is made up of 13 amino acids.

This clonotype was found a few times. Germline is not matched at one junction end, which may reflect a read error. This chain uses TRBV10-3 with TRBJ2-7, with D hard to call. CDR1 is ENHRY and CDR2 is SYGVKD in the germline V gene. This CDR3 has 12 amino acids. The CDR3 sequence is CASSGYVAEQYF. The DNA for the CDR3 is TGTGCCAGCAGTGGATACGTCGCCGAGCAGTACTTC.

V is TRBV4-3 and J is TRBJ1-5; D perhaps matches TRBD1 (5 bases). Germline lookup yields CDR1 LGHNA and CDR2 YSLEER. V was shortened by 4 bases and J by 1 base, with 14 bases between the two germline ends. The CDR3 is 16 residues long. CDR3 sequence: CASSRDFGGSNQPQHF. In nucleotides, the CDR3 is TGCGCCAGCAGCCGAGACTTCGGGGGAAGCAATCAGCCCCAGCATTTT.

The J gene is TRBJ1-3, the V gene TRBV20-1; D gene ambiguous. The germline V gene has CDR1 DFQATT and CDR2 SNEGSKA (reference sequence). The CDR3 covers 14 residues. Between the trimmed V and J ends, which lost 2 bases and 4 bases, there was a span of 12 bases. The CDR3 DNA is TGCAGTGCTAGAACGGCGGCTTGGGGAAACACCATATATTTT. It is translated as CSARTAAWGNTIYF.

This clonotype was detected many times. The genes are TRBV2 and TRBJ1-2, with a tentative D call TRBD1 (5 bases). V lost 2 bases, J lost 4 bases, and 14 bases lay in between. Germline assignment: CDR1 SNHLY and CDR2 FYNNEI. This CDR3 has 15 amino acids. The CDR3 is CASSELPDGGYGYTF. The CDR3 DNA reads as TGTGCCAGCAGTGAACTACCGGACGGGGGCTATGGCTACACCTTC.

This clonotype was observed many times. The chain joins TRBV7-2 to TRBJ2-7, with D perhaps matching TRBD1 or TRBD2 (5 bases each). Germline values: CDR1 SGHTA, CDR2 FQGNSA. The V gene lost 8 bases and the J gene lost 6 bases, with 17 bases spanning the gap. This CDR3 region has 13 residues. Here the CDR3 DNA reads TGTGCCAGCGGGGACCCAGGGCCCCTCGAGCAGTACTTC. Protein: CASGDPGPLEQYF.

The chain has TRBV7-2 and TRBJ1-2, with D perhaps TRBD1 (6 bases). With 5 bases removed from V and 2 bases from J, the gap between germline ends came to 21 bases. CDR3 length: 17 residues. Germline V gene data show CDR1 as SGHTA and CDR2 as FQGNSA. The CDR3 loop reads CASSGGAVNELNYGYTF. The CDR3 DNA reads TGTGCCAGCAGCGGGGGGGCGGTGAACGAACTAAACTATGGCTACACCTTC.

The V and J genes are TRBV5-1 and TRBJ2-6; 7 nucleotides agree with TRBD1. The CDR3 consists of 15 residues. The germline V gene encodes CDR1 SGHRS and CDR2 YFSETQ. Trimming took 4 bases from V and 2 from J; bases not matched to a gene: 3. The CDR3 protein is CASSGQAAGANVLTF. CDR3 nucleotides: TGCGCCAGCAGCGGACAGGCGGCTGGGGCCAACGTCCTGACTTTC.

This clonotype appeared a few times. The genes are TRBV4-1 and TRBJ2-2; D tentatively fits TRBD1 or TRBD2 (5 bases each). Deletions cut 4 bases from V and 0 bases from J, with 9 bases between. The CDR3 length is 15 residues. Germline values: CDR1 MGHRA, CDR2 YSYEKL. This CDR3 reads CASSRGRTNTGELFF. The DNA for the CDR3 is TGCGCCAGCAGCCGGGGACGGACGAACACCGGGGAGCTGTTTTTT.

Note on this clonotype: One end of the junction varies from germline; a read error may be responsible. This sequence joins TRBV7-9 and TRBJ2-5, with D perhaps matching TRBD2 (6 bases). The CDR3 has 15 residues. The germline CDR1 and CDR2 sequences are SEHNR and FQNEAQ (reference sequence). In nucleotides, the CDR3 is TGTGCCAGCAGCCTAAATCAGGGACTCCAAGGGACCCAGTACTTC. This encodes CASSLNQGLQGTQYF.

The chain employs TRBV5-1 and TRBJ2-7; a possible D gene is TRBD2 (6 bases). Germline V gene sequence: CDR1 SGHRS, CDR2 YFSETQ. V was trimmed by 4 bases and J by 2 bases, leaving 19 bases between them. The CDR3 is 16 amino acids. CDR3 residues: CASSPQGTQSPYEQYF. As DNA, the CDR3 is TGCGCCAGCAGCCCCCAAGGGACTCAGAGCCCCTACGAGCAGTACTTC. Combining the CDR3 with reference TRBV5-1 and TRBJ2-7 gives the whole variable domain KAGVTQTPRYLIKTRGQQVTLSCSPISGHRSVSWYQQTPGQGLQFLFEYFSETQRNKGNFPGRFSGRQFSNSRSEMNVSTLELGDSALYLCASSPQGTQSPYEQYFGPGTRLTVT.

This clonotype appeared many times. The chain combines TRBV6-8 with TRBJ1-5; 10 positions agree with TRBD1. CDR3 size: 13 residues. In germline, CDR1 is MNHGY, CDR2 SAAAGT. After removal of 10 bases from V and 4 bases from J, the junction contained 4 bases not matched to a gene. CDR3 DNA sequence: TGTGCCAAAAGGACAGGGGGGAATCAGCCCCAGCATTTT. Protein: CAKRTGGNQPQHF.

Ten or more counts support this clonotype. The chain combines TRBV7-3 with TRBJ2-5; the D call may be TRBD1 or TRBD2 (6 bases each). CDR3 length equals 13 residues. The germline V gene encodes CDR1 SGHTA and CDR2 FQGTGA. Trimming removed 0 bases at V and 9 bases at J, with 11 bases between. DNA for the CDR3: TGTGCCAGCAGCTTAACGGGGGGCCCGCCCCAGTACTTC. Translation gives CASSLTGGPPQYF.